The 15 T cell receptor beta chains below come from one sample, sequenced in a study of blood T cell repertoires in COVID-19. The method was immunoSEQ multiplex PCR; TCRdb's version includes in-frame clones alone and lacks a portion of them. Counted here are some 200,000 clones, less than 90% occurring once; the ten biggest clones make up roughly 4.6%. The material sequenced was peripheral blood. All receptors derive from a woman aged 55 to 70 who had recovered from COVID-19.

The chain links TRBV6-4 to TRBJ2-2; D possibly corresponds to TRBD1 (6 bases). Trimming left V 0 bases short and J 4 bases short, with 18 bases between. The CDR3 sequence is 18 residues long. The germline gives CDR1 MRHNA, CDR2 SNTAGT. For the CDR3, the DNA is TGTGCCAGCAGTGACTCGATCCTACAGGGCGGTGGCACCGGGGAGCTGTTTTTT. Protein sequence: CASSDSILQGGGTGELFF.

The genes are TRBV4-2 and TRBJ1-1, with D possibly matching TRBD1 (5 bases). CDR1 and CDR2 (germline): LGHNA, YNFKEQ. The CDR3 extends over 19 amino acids. Trimming took off 0 bases at V and 5 bases at J, with 25 bases between the two ends. CDR3 coding DNA: TGTGCCAGCAGCCAAGATATTTTTATCTACAGGAGGGGTAGGACTGAAGCTTTCTTT. Residues: CASSQDIFIYRRGRTEAFF.

This sequence joins TRBV11-2 and TRBJ2-3, with a possible D match to TRBD2 (5 bases). The V gene lost 3 bases and the J gene lost 2 bases, with 6 bases spanning the gap. Germline loops: CDR1 SGHAT, CDR2 FQNNGV. The CDR3 has 13 residues. The CDR3 region is CASSLRVTDTQYF. DNA for the CDR3: TGTGCCAGCAGCTTGCGGGTCACAGATACGCAGTATTTT. Filled out from reference TRBV11-2 and TRBJ2-3, the complete variable domain reads EAGVAQSPRYKIIEKRQSVAFWCNPISGHATLYWYQQILGQGPKLLIQFQNNGVVDDSQLPKDRFSAERLKGVDSTLKIQPAKLEDSAVYLCASSLRVTDTQYFGPGTRLTVL.

The gene calls are TRBV25-1 and TRBJ1-5; 7 nucleotides match TRBD1. V lost 3 bases, J lost 7 bases, and 9 bases stayed unmatched. This CDR3 has 15 residues. CDR1 and CDR2 (germline): MGHDK, SYGVNS. CDR3 in amino acids: CASSDFDRVKQPQHF. CDR3 in DNA: TGTGCCAGCAGTGACTTCGACAGGGTTAAGCAGCCCCAGCATTTT.

The J gene is TRBJ2-3, the V gene TRBV19, with 13 nucleotides matching TRBD2. Unmatched junction bases numbered 4, after V lost 5 bases and J lost 5 bases. CDR1 is LNHDA and CDR2 is SQIVND in the germline V gene (reference sequence). The CDR3 sequence is 15 residues long. The CDR3 nucleotides are TGTGCCAGTAGTGAGACTAGCGGGGGGAGAGATACGCAGTATTTT. Translating it yields CASSETSGGRDTQYF.

This chain links TRBV19 with TRBJ2-2; D call uncertain. The germline CDR1 and CDR2 sequences are LNHDA and SQIVND (reference sequence). V gave up 4 bases and J gave up 3 bases, with 9 bases separating them. CDR3 size: 14 residues. CDR3 amino acids: CASSKQEHTGELFF. The CDR3 coding sequence is TGTGCCAGTAGTAAACAAGAACACACCGGGGAGCTGTTTTTT. Filled out from reference TRBV19 and TRBJ2-2, the complete variable domain reads DGGITQSPKYLFRKEGQNVTLSCEQNLNHDAMYWYRQDPGQGLRLIYYSQIVNDFQKGDIAEGYSVSREKKESFPLTVTSAQKNPTAFYLCASSKQEHTGELFFGEGSRLTVL.

This rearrangement joins TRBV21-1 to TRBJ2-3; whether TRBD2, the table's D call, matches the DNA was not checked. TRBV21-1 is recorded as a pseudogene. This CDR3 has 16 residues. The CDR3: CASSLGGGGPTDTQYF. The DNA for the CDR3 is TGTGCCAGCAGCTTAGGAGGGGGGGGCCCCACAGATACGCAGTATTTT.

This chain joins TRBV19 and TRBJ2-1, with TRBD2 matching over 7 bases. V lost 7 bases, J lost 8 bases, and 14 bases stayed unmatched. The CDR3 has 15 amino acids. Germline loops: CDR1 LNHDA, CDR2 SQIVND (reference sequence). CDR3 sequence: CASTPRGWADHEQFF. For the CDR3, the DNA is TGTGCCAGTACCCCGCGGGGGTGGGCCGATCATGAGCAGTTCTTC.

V usage is TRBV7-2 and J usage is TRBJ2-1, with 8 positions matching TRBD2. The J segment lost 10 bases and the V segment lost 5 bases, leaving 13 bases of the junction unmatched. CDR3 length: 15 amino acids. Germline CDR1 and CDR2: SGHTA and FQGNSA. The CDR3 spells CASSVGTSGVREQFF. CDR3 coding DNA: TGTGCCAGCAGCGTCGGGACTAGTGGGGTTCGGGAGCAGTTCTTC.

The chain recombines TRBV5-1 with TRBJ2-5; 12 nucleotides align to TRBD2. This CDR3 contains 18 residues. The V gene end was trimmed by 2 bases and the J gene end by 5 bases; junction bases not matched to a gene: 13. Germline CDR1 and CDR2: SGHRS and YFSETQ. DNA for the CDR3: TGCGCCAGCAGCTTCGAAAGATTAACTAGCGGGGGGCCGGAGACCCAGTACTTC. It encodes CASSFERLTSGGPETQYF.

The J gene is TRBJ2-7, the V gene TRBV7-9; 7 bases agree with TRBD1. V shed 2 bases and J 4 bases; nucleotides not matched to a gene: 8. Per the germline V gene, CDR1 is SEHNR and CDR2 is FQNEAQ (reference sequence). The length of the CDR3 is 15 residues. The CDR3 spells CASSLTGELPYEQYF. CDR3 sequence (DNA): TGTGCCAGCAGCTTAACAGGGGAGCTACCTTACGAGCAGTACTTC. The full variable domain, with the rest looked up from reference TRBV7-9 and TRBJ2-7, is DTGVSQNPRHKITKRGQNVTFRCDPISEHNRLYWYRQTLGQGPEFLTYFQNEAQLEKSRLLSDRFSAERPKGSFSTLEIQRTEQGDSAMYLCASSLTGELPYEQYFGPGTRLTVT.

The V gene is TRBV19, the J gene TRBJ2-3; the match to TRBD1 covers 7 bases. Germline V lookup: CDR1 LNHDA, CDR2 SQIVND (reference sequence). The V segment lost 6 bases and the J segment 2 bases; nucleotides outside the gene matches: 14. The CDR3 has 17 amino acids. The CDR3 sequence is CASSTAMVGQDTDTQYF. The DNA of the CDR3 is TGTGCCAGTAGCACCGCTATGGTCGGACAGGACACAGATACGCAGTATTTT.

This clone appeared a few times. The rearrangement uses TRBV10-3 and TRBJ1-2, with 7 bases fitting TRBD1. Germline V gives CDR1 ENHRY, CDR2 SYGVKD. The trim removed 6 bases at V and 2 bases at J, leaving 0 bases unmatched. The CDR3 sequence is 12 residues long. CDR3 coding DNA: TGTGCCATCAGGGGACAGAACTATGGCTACACCTTC. As protein: CAIRGQNYGYTF.

This clone was found a few times. V is TRBV5-1 and J is TRBJ1-1; unclear D gene. Trimming stripped 1 base from V and 3 bases from J, with 7 bases between. Germline CDR1 is SGHRS and CDR2 is YFSETQ. The length of the CDR3 is 13 residues. The CDR3, as DNA: TGCGCCAGCAGCTTGCGGTTGGACACTGAAGCTTTCTTT. It codes for CASSLRLDTEAFF.

This chain joins TRBV7-2 and TRBJ2-3, with 8 bases identical to TRBD1. The junction had 18 bases not matched to a gene; V was cut back by 2 bases and J by 14 bases. The CDR3 runs 16 residues. Per the germline V gene, CDR1 is SGHTA and CDR2 is FQGNSA. CDR3 nucleotide sequence: TGTGCCAGCAGCTTATTACCCGCAGGGGGCGGTGCGCAGTTGTATTTT. Its protein is CASSLLPAGGGAQLYF.